The clone carrying this T cell receptor (beta chain) was observed once. Sequenced by immunoSEQ multiplex PCR; TCRdb stores in-frame clones only, minus some. The table lists almost 85,000 clones, roughly 89% of them singletons. V lost 0 bases to trimming and J lost 4 bases; unmatched junction nucleotides: 11. The CDR3 extends over 18 amino acids. The germline gives CDR1 MNHNS, CDR2 SASEGT. The sample belongs to a study of PD-1 blockade in classical Hodgkin lymphoma. Following autologous stem cell transplantation, relapse occurred in every patient, and exposure to brentuximab vedotin varied. Here the sequenced sample was peripheral blood mononuclear cells (PBMCs), taken at baseline. This chain joins TRBV6-1 and TRBJ2-7; 11 nucleotides align to TRBD2. The sequence was obtained from a human donor with classical Hodgkin lymphoma. The CDR3 protein is CASSEAFYYGLAGYEQYF. CDR3 nucleotides: TGTGCCAGCAGTGAAGCTTTTTATTACGGACTAGCGGGTTACGAGCAGTACTTC.